This TCR beta chain was identified during a study of blood T cell repertoires in COVID-19. In the original workflow: Reference gene primers were amplified, and this amplification served to estimate nucleated cell counts. TCRdb keeps only in-frame clones here, not all; method: immunoSEQ multiplex PCR. That table gives V, J and clone size, and the DNA gave D and trimming. This sample has over 200,000 clones, with around 90% found just once. CDR3 length equals 17 residues. After removal of 0 bases from V and 3 bases from J, the junction contained 10 bases not matched to a gene. The germline CDR1 and CDR2 sequences are SQVTM and ANQGSEA. Recruits, aged about 18 to 95 years, lived in under 25 US areas.

The receptor comes from a man between 18 and 35 years old with acute COVID-19. Sequenced sample: PBMCs or T cells enriched from blood (not recorded which). The chain couples TRBV29-1 to TRBJ2-3; TRBD1 matches at 9 bases. The CDR3 nucleotides are TGCAGCGTTGAAGATCCCTCACAGGGGGCTGGGACAGATACGCAGTATTTT. Its translation: CSVEDPSQGAGTDTQYF.